These T cell receptor beta chains were read from a single sample in a study of Graves' ophthalmopathy and Graves' hyperthyroidism. TCRdb called the multiplex PCR reads again in MiXCR, with one record for every CDR3 protein. Here the sample spans a few hundred thousand distinct CDR3 sequences, about 35% being singletons. Source material: peripheral blood or thyroid tissue (not recorded which). The receptors come from an adult man with Graves' hyperthyroidism. Both conserved end residues are part of each CDR3. The D gene is left open where the match is weak. Size tells how often a clone was seen (once, few, many) or the class of an expanded clone, and some rows leave it out.

TRBJ2-7 | many | . | TRBV20-1 | CSARWLGLAYEQYF | TGCAGTGCTAGGTGGCTGGGGCTAGCCTACGAGCAGTACTTC
TRBJ2-5 | . | . | TRBV15 | CATSRERAEETQYF | TGTGCCACCAGCAGAGAGAGGGCAGAAGAGACCCAGTACTTC
TRBJ2-7 | few | . | TRBV6-5 | CASRRELVSYEQYF | TGTGCCAGCAGAAGAGAACTGGTTTCCTACGAGCAGTACTTC
TRBJ1-1 | many | . | TRBV14 | CASSPPRRPNTEAFF | TGTGCCAGCAGCCCCCCCCGCAGACCGAACACTGAAGCTTTCTTT
TRBJ2-3 | . | . | TRBV7-2 | CASSLGGPSTDTQYF | TGTGCCAGCAGCTTAGGCGGGCCTAGCACAGATACGCAGTATTTT
TRBJ2-3 | . | . | TRBV7-6 | CASSLGGGITDTQYF | TGTGCCAGCAGCTTAGGTGGCGGGATCACAGATACGCAGTATTTT
TRBJ1-2 | many | . | TRBV20-1 | CSASSTRTEYGYTF | TGCAGTGCTAGTTCGACTAGGACTGAATATGGCTACACCTTC
TRBJ1-5 | many | . | TRBV10-3 | CAAAGAGGNQPQHF | TGTGCCGCAGCCGGGGCAGGTGGCAATCAGCCCCAGCATTTT
TRBJ1-1 | . | . | TRBV29-1 | CSVEDGGAFF | TGCAGCGTTGAAGACGGGGGGGCTTTCTTT
TRBJ2-1 | . | TRBD2 | TRBV20-1 | CSAIPPGLAGGARDEQFF | TGCAGTGCCATTCCACCGGGACTAGCGGGGGGGGCCCGGGATGAGCAGTTCTTC
TRBJ2-7 | . | . | TRBV15 | CATSREGTREQYF | TGTGCCACCAGCAGAGAGGGGACTCGCGAGCAGTACTTC
TRBJ2-6 | many | TRBD1 | TRBV15 | CATSRSGTGGRGANVLTF | TGTGCCACCAGCAGATCCGGGACAGGGGGCAGGGGGGCCAACGTCCTGACTTTC
TRBJ1-2 | . | TRBD1 | TRBV7-9 | CASSFRDRVGSGYGYTF | TGTGCCAGCAGCTTCCGGGACAGGGTCGGGAGTGGCTATGGCTACACCTTC
TRBJ2-7 | . | TRBD1 | TRBV24-1 | CATSGGRGNEQYF | TGTGCCACCAGTGGAGGCAGGGGGAACGAGCAGTACTTC
TRBJ1-6 | many | . | TRBV6-1 | CASSESSSYNSPLHF | TGTGCCAGCAGTGAATCAAGCTCCTATAATTCACCCCTCCACTTT
TRBJ2-1 | once | . | TRBV9 | CASSVSTDRPDNEQFF | TGTGCCAGCAGCGTATCAACTGACAGGCCCGACAATGAGCAGTTCTTC
TRBJ2-5 | . | TRBD1 | TRBV29-1 | CSVEGQPQETQYF | TGCAGCGTTGAGGGACAGCCACAAGAGACCCAGTACTTC
TRBJ2-7 | few | . | TRBV27 | CASSSDRDTFSYEQYF | TGTGCCAGCAGTAGCGACCGGGACACCTTCTCCTACGAGCAGTACTTC
TRBJ2-7 | . | . | TRBV10-3 | CASSLWRGLYEQYF | TGTGCCAGCAGTTTATGGCGGGGGCTTTACGAGCAGTACTTC
TRBJ1-2 | few | TRBD1 | TRBV28 | CASKGDSVYGYTF | TGTGCCAGCAAGGGGGACAGCGTCTATGGCTACACCTTC